Below, 27 T cell receptor beta chains from the same sample are listed, as sequenced in a study of cytomegalovirus exposure and HLA in healthy donors. The PCR used 60 Vbeta and 13 Jbeta primers. Some clones are missing from TCRdb's copy, which holds only in-frame ones; the method was immunoSEQ multiplex PCR. This sample has about 100,000 clones, with 60% to 80% found just once. Sequenced input: PBMCs. The receptors here all came from a man between 50 and 59 years old in good health and CMV-seropositive.

J is TRBJ2-1 and V is TRBV18; D call uncertain. The ends were cut back, 5 bases at V and 8 bases at J, with 7 bases in the middle. Germline lookup yields CDR1 KGHSH and CDR2 LQKENI. This CDR3 has 11 residues. The CDR3 nucleotides read TGTGCCAGCTCATCTTCCCATGAGCAGTTCTTC. Encoded protein: CASSSSHEQFF. Drawing the rest from reference TRBV18 and TRBJ2-1, the complete variable domain is NAGVMQNPRHLVRRRGQEARLRCSPMKGHSHVYWYRQLPEEGLKFMVYLQKENIIDESGMPKERFSAEFPKEGPSILRIQQVVRGDSAAYFCASSSSHEQFFGPGTRLTVL.

The chain has TRBV7-2 and TRBJ1-1; 11 bases match TRBD1. This CDR3 spans 14 amino acids. Trimming removed 6 bases from V and 4 bases from J; junction bases left unmatched: 4. From germline, CDR1 is SGHTA and CDR2 FQGNSA. The CDR3 nucleotides read TGTGCCAGCAGTCCCGGGACAGGGGGCACTGAAGCTTTCTTT. Its translation: CASSPGTGGTEAFF.

In the case of this clone: Other DNA sequences of this sample code for an identical CDR3. The rearrangement uses TRBV25-1 and TRBJ1-1; 9 bases map to TRBD1. This CDR3 region has 15 residues. Germline CDR1 is MGHDK and CDR2 is SYGVNS. The V and J ends lost 5 bases and 3 bases, in that order; junction bases with no gene match: 7. CDR3 loop: CASSQIRQGDTEAFF. CDR3 nucleotide sequence: TGTGCCAGCAGTCAAATAAGACAGGGGGACACTGAAGCTTTCTTT.

The DNA for the CDR3 is TGTGCCAGCAGCGGCCGACTAGCGGGCACAGATACGCAGTATTTT. Protein product: CASSGRLAGTDTQYF. The V and J genes are TRBV9 and TRBJ2-3; TRBD2 matches at 9 bases. The CDR3 runs to 15 residues. In germline, CDR1 is SGDLS, CDR2 YYNGEE. Trimming took 3 bases from V and 1 from J; bases not matched to a gene: 3.

The chain carries TRBV18 and TRBJ2-1, with no clear D. This CDR3 contains 13 residues. V dropped 0 bases and J dropped 8 bases, with 8 bases sitting between them. The germline gives CDR1 KGHSH, CDR2 LQKENI. CDR3 region: CASSPPSGYEQFF. CDR3 nucleotides: TGTGCCAGCTCACCACCGTCCGGGTATGAGCAGTTCTTC.

The count of this clone is one. V and J are TRBV7-3 and TRBJ2-5; D might be TRBD1 (6 bases). Trimming cost V 4 bases and J 3 bases, with 6 bases left between them. Germline values: CDR1 SGHTA, CDR2 FQGTGA. The CDR3 has 12 amino acids. The CDR3 loop is CASSSGEETQYF. The CDR3 bases are TGTGCCAGCAGCTCAGGGGAAGAGACCCAGTACTTC. The whole variable domain, filled in from reference TRBV7-3 and TRBJ2-5, reads GAGVSQTPSNKVTEKGKYVELRCDPISGHTALYWYRQSLGQGPEFLIYFQGTGAADDSGLPNDRFFAVRPEGSVSTLKIQRTERGDSAVYLCASSSGEETQYFGPGTRLLVL.

J is TRBJ2-2 and V is TRBV30, with no clear D. The CDR3 has 12 residues. V shed 2 bases and J shed 6 bases, with 7 bases lying between them. The V gene's germline CDR1 is GTSNPN and CDR2 SVGIG (reference sequence). CDR3 in amino acids: CAWSQWPGELFF. As DNA, the CDR3 is TGTGCCTGGAGTCAGTGGCCCGGGGAGCTGTTTTTT.

The V and J genes are TRBV2 and TRBJ1-4; no definite D call. Trimming removed 1 base from V and 8 bases from J, with 14 bases in between. This CDR3 has 15 residues. Germline-derived CDR1 and CDR2 are SNHLY and FYNNEI. In DNA form, the CDR3 reads TGTGCCAGCAGTGAAGGGGCAGAAGGATGGGAAAAACTGTTTTTT. Its protein is CASSEGAEGWEKLFF. Using reference TRBV2 and TRBJ1-4 for the parts outside the CDR3, the full variable domain is EPEVTQTPSHQVTQMGQEVILRCVPISNHLYFYWYRQILGQKVEFLVSFYNNEISEKSEIFDDQFSVERPDGSNFTLKIRSTKLEDSAMYFCASSEGAEGWEKLFFGSGTQLSVL.

The chain has TRBV2 and TRBJ1-5; D not certain. The CDR3 is made up of 14 amino acids. The V gene's germline CDR1 is SNHLY and CDR2 FYNNEI. V lost 7 bases to trimming and J lost 4 bases, with 14 bases between them. CDR3 protein: CASTGMTENQPQHF. Written as DNA, the CDR3 is TGTGCCAGCACCGGGATGACTGAGAATCAGCCCCAGCATTTT.

CDR3 bases: TGTGCCAGCAGTTTATTTGGCGGATCTAATGAAAAACTGTTTTTT. Translating it yields CASSLFGGSNEKLFF. The chain recombines TRBV27 with TRBJ1-4; D unclear. Trimming cost V 1 base and J 3 bases, with 9 bases left between them. The CDR3 is 15 residues long. Germline assignment: CDR1 MNHEY and CDR2 SMNVEV (reference sequence). Using reference TRBV27 and TRBJ1-4 for the parts outside the CDR3, the full variable domain is EAQVTQNPRYLITVTGKKLTVTCSQNMNHEYMSWYRQDPGLGLRQIYYSMNVEVTDKGDVPEGYKVSRKEKRNFPLILESPSPNQTSLYFCASSLFGGSNEKLFFGSGTQLSVL.

V gene TRBV27 combines with J gene TRBJ1-1, with D maybe TRBD1 (6 bases). The CDR3 loop spans 15 amino acids. V lost 6 bases and J 4 bases, leaving 18 bases between the germline ends. CDR1 MNHEY and CDR2 SMNVEV come from the germline V gene (reference sequence). The CDR3 DNA reads TGTGCCAGCAGAGACACCGGGACACCAACCACTGAAGCTTTCTTT. It specifies CASRDTGTPTTEAFF.

The rearrangement joins TRBV4-1 to TRBJ2-1, with TRBD2 identical over 8 bases. The V segment lost 4 bases and the J segment 7 bases; nucleotides outside the gene matches: 15. The CDR3 has 17 amino acids. Germline lookup yields CDR1 MGHRA and CDR2 YSYEKL. The CDR3 coding sequence is TGCGCCAGCAGCCGCCTTCTAAGCGGGGGTTCGGCGAATGAGCAGTTCTTC. Its translation is CASSRLLSGGSANEQFF.

In the case of this clone: This CDR3 fails to terminate in the conserved phenylalanine or tryptophan, so it likely reflects a read error. The rearrangement joins TRBV30 to TRBJ1-6; TRBD1 agrees at 8 bases. Germline assignment: CDR1 GTSNPN and CDR2 SVGIG (reference sequence). This CDR3 contains 20 residues. Here the CDR3 reads CGVSAWSAATLRQGNSPLHL. CDR3 nucleotide sequence: TGTGGGGTTTCGGCCTGGAGTGCAGCAACCCTACGACAGGGGAATTCACCCCTCCACCTT.

The chain has TRBV13 and TRBJ1-6; D possibly corresponds to TRBD1 (5 bases). The germline gives CDR1 PRHDT, CDR2 FYEKMQ (reference sequence). This CDR3 is built from 16 residues. Trimming stripped 4 bases from V and 10 bases from J, with 20 bases between. DNA for the CDR3: TGTGCCAGCAGCTACAATCCCGGGACTGCCAACTCACCCCTCCACTTT. Its translation: CASSYNPGTANSPLHF.

The V gene is TRBV27, the J gene TRBJ2-5; D is unresolved. Looked up from germline, CDR1 is MNHEY and CDR2 is SMNVEV (reference sequence). Trimming took off 8 bases at V and 3 bases at J, with 13 bases between the two ends. The CDR3 sequence is 13 residues long. CDR3 amino acids: CASRLWAEETQYF. CDR3 in DNA: TGTGCCAGCCGATTATGGGCAGAAGAGACCCAGTACTTC.

The gene calls are TRBV18 and TRBJ2-7; 8 bases line up with TRBD1. Per germline, CDR1 KGHSH and CDR2 LQKENI. The CDR3 spans 17 residues. V lost 0 bases, J lost 2 bases, and 9 bases stayed unmatched. CDR3 loop: CASSPPGDRQGTYEQYF. In DNA, the CDR3 is TGTGCCAGCTCACCACCCGGAGATCGACAGGGGACCTACGAGCAGTACTTC. The full variable domain, its missing parts supplied by reference TRBV18 and TRBJ2-7, is NAGVMQNPRHLVRRRGQEARLRCSPMKGHSHVYWYRQLPEEGLKFMVYLQKENIIDESGMPKERFSAEFPKEGPSILRIQQVVRGDSAAYFCASSPPGDRQGTYEQYFGPGTRLTVT.

This chain connects TRBV4-3 to TRBJ2-5, with 9 nucleotides matching TRBD1. CDR1 is LGHNA and CDR2 is YSLEER in the germline V gene. The CDR3 covers 16 residues. The V segment lost 0 bases and the J segment 4 bases; nucleotides outside the gene matches: 6. The CDR3 DNA is TGCGCCAGCAGCCAAGATAGGTGGACAGGGGCAGAGACCCAGTACTTC. This codes for CASSQDRWTGAETQYF.

The chain employs TRBV5-4 and TRBJ2-3, with TRBD2 matching 14 bases. Trimming at V came to 0 bases and at J to 1 base, leaving 4 bases not matched to a gene. CDR1 is SGHNT, CDR2 YYREEE, per germline (reference sequence). This CDR3 has 18 residues. CDR3 sequence: CASSLGGTSGGRTDTQYF. CDR3 nucleotide sequence: TGTGCCAGCAGCTTGGGGGGGACTAGCGGGGGACGCACAGATACGCAGTATTTT.

V and J are TRBV4-1 and TRBJ1-2; D unresolved. The CDR3 runs 13 residues. From germline, CDR1 is MGHRA and CDR2 YSYEKL. V lost 3 bases to trimming and J lost 1 base, with 6 bases between them. CDR3 loop: CASSQRDNYGYTF. The CDR3 DNA is TGCGCCAGCAGCCAGCGGGATAACTATGGCTACACCTTC.

This chain connects TRBV6-4 to TRBJ1-2, with unresolved D. In germline, CDR1 is MRHNA, CDR2 SNTAGT. The CDR3 totals 14 residues. V gave up 1 base and J gave up 7 bases, with 13 bases separating them. CDR3 residues: CASSDWASGGGYTF. The CDR3 coding sequence is TGTGCCAGCAGTGACTGGGCCAGCGGAGGTGGCTACACCTTC.

This clone has just one count. J is TRBJ2-3 and V is TRBV10-3; TRBD1 matches at 7 bases. The trim removed 4 bases at V and 6 bases at J, leaving 10 bases unmatched. Germline V lookup: CDR1 ENHRY, CDR2 SYGVKD. The CDR3 covers 15 residues. This CDR3 is CAISAGDRHLDTQYF. DNA for the CDR3: TGTGCCATCAGTGCTGGGGACAGACACTTGGATACGCAGTATTTT.

This clone was counted only a few times. This chain connects TRBV6-6 to TRBJ2-2; unclear D gene. From germline, CDR1 is MNHNY and CDR2 SVGAGI (reference sequence). V was trimmed by 2 bases and J by 4 bases, leaving 5 bases between them. This CDR3 comprises 13 residues. CDR3 sequence: CASSYGPTGELFF. The DNA for the CDR3 is TGTGCCAGCAGTTACGGCCCCACCGGGGAGCTGTTTTTT.

This clone has more than one count but fewer than ten. This chain joins TRBV11-2 and TRBJ1-1, with 9 positions matching TRBD1. The length of the CDR3 is 14 residues. J gave up 3 bases and V 3 bases, and 2 bases lay outside the gene matches. The V gene's germline CDR1 is SGHAT and CDR2 FQNNGV. CDR3 in amino acids: CASSFRQGDTEAFF. Here the CDR3 DNA reads TGTGCCAGCAGCTTCCGACAGGGGGACACTGAAGCTTTCTTT.

V gene TRBV9 combines with J gene TRBJ2-1; 7 bases fit TRBD1. The CDR3 is made up of 17 amino acids. Per the germline V gene, CDR1 is SGDLS and CDR2 is YYNGEE. Trimming removed 3 bases from V and 2 bases from J; junction bases left unmatched: 11. CDR3 in amino acids: CASSGELGTDTYNEQFF. CDR3 DNA: TGTGCCAGCAGCGGAGAACTCGGGACAGACACCTACAATGAGCAGTTCTTC.

J is TRBJ1-1 and V is TRBV30; the D is unclear. The germline V gene has CDR1 GTSNPN and CDR2 SVGIG (reference sequence). The length of the CDR3 is 12 residues. V was cut by 4 bases and J by 4 bases, with 10 bases left in between. CDR3 sequence (DNA): TGTGCCTGGATTAATCGGGTCACTGAAGCTTTCTTT. Protein product: CAWINRVTEAFF.

This clone was counted a few times. V usage is TRBV6-5 and J usage is TRBJ2-3; TRBD1 matches at 7 bases. CDR3 size: 13 residues. The germline CDR1 and CDR2 sequences are MNHEY and SVGAGI. With 6 bases clipped from V and 5 bases from J, the junction kept 5 bases outside the gene matches. The chain's CDR3 is CASSPYRGDTQYF. Written as DNA, the CDR3 is TGTGCCAGCAGCCCGTACAGGGGAGATACGCAGTATTTT.

This chain joins TRBV2 and TRBJ2-5; 9 positions agree with TRBD1. The CDR3 extends over 13 amino acids. V lost 9 bases, J lost 5 bases, and 7 bases stayed unmatched. The germline gives CDR1 SNHLY, CDR2 FYNNEI. CDR3 sequence (DNA): TGTGCCAGTTCGGACAGGGGAGGGGAGACCCAGTACTTC. Translation: CASSDRGGETQYF.